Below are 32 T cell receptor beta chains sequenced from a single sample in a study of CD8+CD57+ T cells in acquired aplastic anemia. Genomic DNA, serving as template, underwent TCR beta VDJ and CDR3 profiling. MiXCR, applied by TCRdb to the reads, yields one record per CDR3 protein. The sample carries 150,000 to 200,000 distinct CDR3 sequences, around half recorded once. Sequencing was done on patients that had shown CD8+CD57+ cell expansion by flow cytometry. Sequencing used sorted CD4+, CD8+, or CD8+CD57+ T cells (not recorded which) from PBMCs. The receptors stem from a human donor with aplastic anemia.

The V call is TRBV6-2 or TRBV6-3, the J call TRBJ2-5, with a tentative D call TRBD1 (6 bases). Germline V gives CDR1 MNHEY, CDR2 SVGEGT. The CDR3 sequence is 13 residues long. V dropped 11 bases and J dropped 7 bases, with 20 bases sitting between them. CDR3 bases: TGTGCCGGCGCGGACAGCGCCGTTGGGACCCAGTACTTC. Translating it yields CAGADSAVGTQYF.

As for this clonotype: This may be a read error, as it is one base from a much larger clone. CDR3 nucleotide sequence: TGTGCCAGCAGCCCCGTTGGGACGAGGAGGCTTCGTGGAAACACCATATATTTT. This encodes CASSPVGTRRLRGNTIYF. The chain uses TRBV6-1 and TRBJ1-3; TRBD1 is a possible D gene (5 bases). The CDR3 length is 18 residues. V was pared by 6 bases and J by 3 bases, with 24 bases between. CDR1 MNHNS and CDR2 SASEGT come from the germline V gene.

The CDR3, as DNA: TGTGCCATCAGTGCCATTCAGGGCAATGGCTACACCTTC. It is translated as CAISAIQGNGYTF. J is TRBJ1-2 and V is TRBV10-3; tentatively, D is TRBD1 (5 bases). The V end lost 4 bases, the J end lost 6 bases, and 12 bases lay between the germline ends. Per germline, CDR1 ENHRY and CDR2 SYGVKD. The CDR3 loop spans 13 amino acids.

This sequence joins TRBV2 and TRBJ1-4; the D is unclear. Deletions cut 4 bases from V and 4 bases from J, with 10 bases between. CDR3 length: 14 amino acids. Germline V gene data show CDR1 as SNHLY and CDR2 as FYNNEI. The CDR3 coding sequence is TGTGCCAGCAGTGTCAACAGCAATAATGAAAAACTGTTTTTT. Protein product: CASSVNSNNEKLFF.

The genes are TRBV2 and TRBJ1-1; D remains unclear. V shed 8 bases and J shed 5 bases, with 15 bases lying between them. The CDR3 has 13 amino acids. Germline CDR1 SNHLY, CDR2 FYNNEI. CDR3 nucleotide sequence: TGTGCCAGCCACAGCTGGGCGGAAACTGAAGCTTTCTTT. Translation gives CASHSWAETEAFF.

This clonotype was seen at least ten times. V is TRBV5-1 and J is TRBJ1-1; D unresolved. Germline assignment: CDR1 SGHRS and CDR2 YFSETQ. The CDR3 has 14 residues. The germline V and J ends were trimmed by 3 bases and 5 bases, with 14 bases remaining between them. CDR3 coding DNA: TGCGCCAGCAGCTCGCTGCGGGATCAGACTGAAGCTTTCTTT. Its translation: CASSSLRDQTEAFF. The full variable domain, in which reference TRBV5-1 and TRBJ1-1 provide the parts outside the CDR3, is KAGVTQTPRYLIKTRGQQVTLSCSPISGHRSVSWYQQTPGQGLQFLFEYFSETQRNKGNFPGRFSGRQFSNSRSEMNVSTLELGDSALYLCASSSLRDQTEAFFGQGTRLTVV.

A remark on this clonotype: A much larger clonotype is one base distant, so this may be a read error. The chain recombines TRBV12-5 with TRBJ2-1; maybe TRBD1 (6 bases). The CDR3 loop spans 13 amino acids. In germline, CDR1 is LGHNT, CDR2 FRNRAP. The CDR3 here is CASGLTGSNEQLF. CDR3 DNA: TGTGCTAGTGGTTTGACAGGGAGCAATGAGCAGCTCTTC.

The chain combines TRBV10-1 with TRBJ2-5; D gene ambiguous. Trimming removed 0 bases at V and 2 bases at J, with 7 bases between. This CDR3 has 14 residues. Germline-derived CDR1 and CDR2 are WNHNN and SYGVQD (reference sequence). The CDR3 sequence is CASSESAEQETQYF. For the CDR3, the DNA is TGCGCCAGCAGTGAGTCGGCAGAGCAAGAGACCCAGTACTTC.

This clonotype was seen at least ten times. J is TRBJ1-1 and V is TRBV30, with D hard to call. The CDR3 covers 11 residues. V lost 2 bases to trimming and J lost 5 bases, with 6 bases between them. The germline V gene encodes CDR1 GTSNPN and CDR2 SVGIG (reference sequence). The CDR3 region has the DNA TGTGCCTGGAGTCCTAAGACTGAAGCTTTCTTT. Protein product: CAWSPKTEAFF.

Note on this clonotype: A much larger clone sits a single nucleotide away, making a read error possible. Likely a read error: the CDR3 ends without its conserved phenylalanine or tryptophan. The CDR3 protein is CASSWTGGAGTEAFC. CDR3 bases: TGTGCCAGCAGCTGGACAGGGGGCGCGGGCACTGAAGCTTTCTGT. This chain uses TRBV7-3 with TRBJ1-1; 11 positions match TRBD1. The V gene's germline CDR1 is SGHTA and CDR2 FQGTGA. V gave up 4 bases and J gave up 4 bases; unmatched junction bases: 5. The CDR3 contains 15 residues.

CDR3 region: CATAGQSFNQPQHF. For the CDR3, the DNA is TGTGCCACCGCGGGACAGAGCTTCAATCAGCCCCAGCATTTT. V is TRBV24-1 and J is TRBJ1-5; 7 bases fit TRBD1. Germline V gives CDR1 KGHDR, CDR2 SFDVKD. V trimming: 9 bases; J trimming: 3 bases; junction bases outside the gene matches: 7. The CDR3 is made up of 14 amino acids.

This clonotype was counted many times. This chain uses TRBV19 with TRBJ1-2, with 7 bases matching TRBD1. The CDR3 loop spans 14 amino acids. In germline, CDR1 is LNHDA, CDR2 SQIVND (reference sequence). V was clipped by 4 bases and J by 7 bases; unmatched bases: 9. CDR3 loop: CASSTHVGGGGYTF. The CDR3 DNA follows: TGTGCCAGTAGTACCCATGTAGGGGGCGGTGGCTACACCTTC.

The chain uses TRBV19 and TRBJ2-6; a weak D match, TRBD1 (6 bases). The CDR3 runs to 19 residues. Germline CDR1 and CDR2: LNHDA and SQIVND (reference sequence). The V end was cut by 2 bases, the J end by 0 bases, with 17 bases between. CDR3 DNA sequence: TGTGCCAGTAGTATAATAACCGGGACACGGAACTCTGGGGCCAACGTCCTGACTTTC. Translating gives CASSIITGTRNSGANVLTF.

Here the CDR3 DNA reads TGTGCCAGGACTAGCGGATCGGATACGCAGTATTTT. Encoded protein: CARTSGSDTQYF. This rearrangement joins TRBV2 to TRBJ2-3; TRBD2 matches at 9 bases. The V and J ends lost 9 bases and 6 bases, in that order; junction bases with no gene match: 4. This CDR3 is 12 amino acids long. From germline, CDR1 is SNHLY and CDR2 FYNNEI.

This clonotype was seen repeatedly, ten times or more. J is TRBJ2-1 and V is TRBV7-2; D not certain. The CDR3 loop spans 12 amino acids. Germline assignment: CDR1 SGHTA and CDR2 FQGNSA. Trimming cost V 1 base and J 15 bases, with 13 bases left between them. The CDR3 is CASSLGPGRAFF. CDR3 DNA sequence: TGTGCCAGCAGCTTAGGTCCGGGCCGGGCGTTCTTC.

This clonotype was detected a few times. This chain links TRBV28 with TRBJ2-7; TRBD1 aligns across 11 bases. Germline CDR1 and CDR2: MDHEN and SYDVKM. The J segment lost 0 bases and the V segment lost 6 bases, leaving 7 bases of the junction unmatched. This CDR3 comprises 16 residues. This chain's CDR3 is CASRPLGTGGSYEQYF. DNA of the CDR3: TGTGCCAGCAGGCCCCTCGGGACAGGGGGCTCCTACGAGCAGTACTTC.

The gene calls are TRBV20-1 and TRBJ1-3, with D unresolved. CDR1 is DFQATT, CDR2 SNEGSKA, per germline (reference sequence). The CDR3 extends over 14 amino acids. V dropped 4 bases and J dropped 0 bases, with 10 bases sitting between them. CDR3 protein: CSAKISPSGNTIYF. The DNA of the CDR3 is TGCAGTGCTAAGATAAGCCCCTCTGGAAACACCATATATTTT.

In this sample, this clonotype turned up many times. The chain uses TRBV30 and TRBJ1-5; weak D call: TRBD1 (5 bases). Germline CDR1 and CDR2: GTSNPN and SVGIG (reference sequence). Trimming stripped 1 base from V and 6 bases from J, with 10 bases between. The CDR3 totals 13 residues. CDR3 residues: CAWSGGSGQPQHF. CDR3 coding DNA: TGTGCCTGGAGTGGGGGGTCGGGTCAGCCCCAGCATTTT.

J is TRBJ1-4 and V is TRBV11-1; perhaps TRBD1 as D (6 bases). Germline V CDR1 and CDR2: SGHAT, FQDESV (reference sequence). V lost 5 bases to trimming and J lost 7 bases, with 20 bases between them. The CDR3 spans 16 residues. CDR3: CASSLTQGTLGEKLFF. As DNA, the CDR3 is TGTGCCAGCAGCCTAACTCAGGGGACGTTAGGTGAAAAACTGTTTTTT.

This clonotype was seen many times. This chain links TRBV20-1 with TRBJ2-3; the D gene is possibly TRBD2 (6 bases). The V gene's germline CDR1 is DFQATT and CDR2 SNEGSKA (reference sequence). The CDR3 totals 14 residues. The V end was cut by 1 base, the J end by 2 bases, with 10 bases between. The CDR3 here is CSARGTTSTDTQYF. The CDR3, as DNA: TGCAGTGCTAGAGGGACTACTTCCACAGATACGCAGTATTTT.

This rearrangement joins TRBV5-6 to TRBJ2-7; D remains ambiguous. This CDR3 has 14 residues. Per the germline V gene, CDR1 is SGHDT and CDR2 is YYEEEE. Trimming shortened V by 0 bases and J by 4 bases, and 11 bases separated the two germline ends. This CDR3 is CASSLVTTDYEQYF. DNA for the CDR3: TGTGCCAGCAGCTTGGTTACTACCGATTACGAGCAGTACTTC.

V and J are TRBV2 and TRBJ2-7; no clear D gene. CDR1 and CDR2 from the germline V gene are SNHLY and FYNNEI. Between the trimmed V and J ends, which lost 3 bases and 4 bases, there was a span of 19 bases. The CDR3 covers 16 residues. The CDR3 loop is CASSESLEAPLYEQYF. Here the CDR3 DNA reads TGTGCCAGCAGTGAGTCTCTAGAAGCCCCCCTTTACGAGCAGTACTTC.

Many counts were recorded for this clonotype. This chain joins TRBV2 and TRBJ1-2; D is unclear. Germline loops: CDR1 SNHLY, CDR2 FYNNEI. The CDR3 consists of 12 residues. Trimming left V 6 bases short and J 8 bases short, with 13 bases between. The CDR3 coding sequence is TGTGCCAGCAGGACCGACCTGTCGGGCTACACCTTC. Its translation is CASRTDLSGYTF.

CDR3 nucleotide sequence: TGTGCCAGCAGCAGTCGGACTAGCGGGAGAATGACAGATACGCAGTATTTT. The encoded protein is CASSSRTSGRMTDTQYF. V and J are TRBV11-2 and TRBJ2-3; 13 bases align to TRBD2. This CDR3 comprises 17 residues. The V gene end was trimmed by 5 bases and the J gene end by 3 bases; junction bases not matched to a gene: 8. Germline V gene sequence: CDR1 SGHAT, CDR2 FQNNGV.

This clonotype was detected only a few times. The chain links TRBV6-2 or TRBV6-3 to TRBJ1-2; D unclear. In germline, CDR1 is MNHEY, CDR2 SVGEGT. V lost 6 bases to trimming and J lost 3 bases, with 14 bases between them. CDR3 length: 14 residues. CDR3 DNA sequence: TGTGCCAGCAGCGAACGACCGGAGTACTATGGCTACACCTTC. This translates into CASSERPEYYGYTF.

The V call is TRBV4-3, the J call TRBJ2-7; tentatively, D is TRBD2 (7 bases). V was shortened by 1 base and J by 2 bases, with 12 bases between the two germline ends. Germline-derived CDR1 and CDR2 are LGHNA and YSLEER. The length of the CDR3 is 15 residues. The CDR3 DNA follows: TGCGCCAGCAGCCAAGGAAGCGGGACAACCTACGAGCAGTACTTC. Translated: CASSQGSGTTYEQYF.

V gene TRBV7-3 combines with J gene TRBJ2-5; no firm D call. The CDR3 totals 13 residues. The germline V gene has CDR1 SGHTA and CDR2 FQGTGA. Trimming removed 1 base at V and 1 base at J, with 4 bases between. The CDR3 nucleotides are TGTGCCAGCAGCTTAAGTGGCCAAGAGACCCAGTACTTC. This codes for CASSLSGQETQYF.

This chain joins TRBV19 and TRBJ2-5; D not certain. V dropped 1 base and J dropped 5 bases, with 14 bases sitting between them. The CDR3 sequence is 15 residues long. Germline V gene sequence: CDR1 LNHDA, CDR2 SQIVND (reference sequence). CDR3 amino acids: CASSIAQTPVETQYF. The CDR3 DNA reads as TGTGCCAGTAGTATAGCTCAGACACCGGTGGAGACCCAGTACTTC.

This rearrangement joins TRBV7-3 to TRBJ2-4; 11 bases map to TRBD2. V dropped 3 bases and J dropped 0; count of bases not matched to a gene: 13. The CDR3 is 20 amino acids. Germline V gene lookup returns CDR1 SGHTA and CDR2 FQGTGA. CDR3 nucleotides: TGTGCCAGCAGCTTTACCTCGGGGACTAGCGGATCTCTAGCCAAAAACATTCAGTACTTC. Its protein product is CASSFTSGTSGSLAKNIQYF.

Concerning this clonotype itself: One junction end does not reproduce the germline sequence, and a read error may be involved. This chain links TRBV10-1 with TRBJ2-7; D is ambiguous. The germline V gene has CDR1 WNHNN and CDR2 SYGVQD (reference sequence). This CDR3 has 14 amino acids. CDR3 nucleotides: TGTGCCAGTATTAAAAGGAGTCGTTCCTACGAGCAGTACTTC. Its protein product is CASIKRSRSYEQYF.

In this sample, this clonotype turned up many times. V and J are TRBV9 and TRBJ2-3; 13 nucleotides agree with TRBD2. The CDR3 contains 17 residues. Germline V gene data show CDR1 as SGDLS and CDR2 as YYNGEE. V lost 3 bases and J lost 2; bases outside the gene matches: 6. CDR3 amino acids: CASSGGLAGQITDTQYF. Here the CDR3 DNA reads TGTGCCAGCAGCGGGGGACTAGCGGGGCAGATCACAGATACGCAGTATTTT.

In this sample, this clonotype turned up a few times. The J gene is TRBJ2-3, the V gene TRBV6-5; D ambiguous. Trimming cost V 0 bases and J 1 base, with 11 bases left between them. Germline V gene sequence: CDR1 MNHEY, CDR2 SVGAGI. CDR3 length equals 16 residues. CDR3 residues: CASSYSFAVGTDTQYF. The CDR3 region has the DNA TGTGCCAGCAGTTACTCCTTTGCGGTGGGCACAGATACGCAGTATTTT.